This T cell receptor (beta chain) stems from a study of OX40 agonist ivuxolimab in advanced cancers. Background for the entire study: Ivuxolimab, which targeted the costimulatory receptor OX40 (CD134), was an agonistic, fully human IgG2 monoclonal antibody. The paper describes the monotherapy dose-escalation part (N of about 52 patients) of the phase I trial of ivuxolimab. Patients were allowed to have had prior anti-PD-1, anti-PD-L1 or anti-CTLA-4 therapy, and approximately 43% of the dose-escalation patients had previously received checkpoint inhibitors. Intravenous ivuxolimab was administered to patients every 2 weeks at six dose levels: 0.01, 0.1, 0.3, 1.5, 3 and 10 mg/kg. Three dose-escalation patients achieved partial responses, one with hepatocellular carcinoma and two with cutaneous melanoma. Peripheral TCRbeta sequencing aimed to test whether ivuxolimab altered TCR sequence diversity and caused clonal T-cell expansion. Of the roughly 50 dose-escalation patients, hepatocellular carcinoma was present in roughly 19, melanoma in roughly 15, renal cell carcinoma in 9 and head and neck cancer in 9. In the dose-escalation cohort, more than 80% of patients were male, and the mean age was approximately 60 years with a range of roughly 23 to 79. The paper as a whole reports these results and caveats: In partial responders in the 0.1-3.0 mg/kg groups, normalized peripheral clonal expansion was found to be among the lowest, especially among CD8+ T cells. Clonal expansion of both CD4+ and CD8+ blood T cells was observed from baseline to week 6 at doses 0.1 to 3.0 mg/kg. The antigen specificity of the clonally expanded peripheral T cells was not determined. After ivuxolimab, CD8+ T cells had more expanded clones than CD4+ T cells on average. Low levels of normalized T-cell clonal expansion were also seen in some patients who did not respond.

The trial excluded patients who had a history of autoimmune disease or were on systemic immunosuppression. Peripheral blood for TCR sequencing was collected from all dose cohorts at baseline, on cycle 4 day 1, and on cycle 7 day 1. The samples were drawn from a first-in-human, open-label, multicenter phase I dose-escalation trial of ivuxolimab. The trial enrolled adults with locally advanced or metastatic head and neck squamous cell, hepatocellular, melanoma or renal cell carcinoma. CD4+ and CD8+ T cells were sorted separately from peripheral blood before TCR sequencing. To sequence the TCRbeta CDR3 region, genomic DNA was isolated from the sorted cells. TCRbeta CDR3 regions were sequenced using the immunoSEQ Assay. TCRdb provides this immuneACCESS table in a form limited to in-frame rearrangements. Some clones are lacking; in checked studies, under half of them reflect an unresolved V gene, and why the rest are absent is not known. The sample data list 65,000 to 80,000 clones, and 84% of these were observed just once. The ten largest clones add up to around 2.1% of the sample.

From its cysteine to its phenylalanine, the CDR3 spans 14 amino acids. Kept here is only the CDR3 DNA, which spans 42 bases and is read in frame from base 1. For CDR1 and CDR2, the germline V gene lists KGHSH and LQKENI. The germline ends are 14 bases apart after V is trimmed by 2 bases and J by 7 bases. About this clone itself: There is no known antigen for this receptor. No much larger clone is present one base from it, and per-base qualities are unavailable.

This specimen consisted of CD4+ or CD8+ T cells sorted from blood, obtained in a trial of the OX40 agonist ivuxolimab. The rearrangement joined TRBV18 to TRBJ1-2, with no D gene named confidently. The receptor's source is an adult with an advanced solid tumor such as melanoma, head and neck, liver or kidney cancer. The bases are TGTGCCAGCTCACCATCACAGAGAAATTCTGGCTACACCTTC. It translates to CASSPSQRNSGYTF. The CDR3 plus the reference TRBV18 and TRBJ1-2 genes for the other parts give the full variable domain: NAGVMQNPRHLVRRRGQEARLRCSPMKGHSHVYWYRQLPEEGLKFMVYLQKENIIDESGMPKERFSAEFPKEGPSILRIQQVVRGDSAAYFCASSPSQRNSGYTFGSGTRLTVV.